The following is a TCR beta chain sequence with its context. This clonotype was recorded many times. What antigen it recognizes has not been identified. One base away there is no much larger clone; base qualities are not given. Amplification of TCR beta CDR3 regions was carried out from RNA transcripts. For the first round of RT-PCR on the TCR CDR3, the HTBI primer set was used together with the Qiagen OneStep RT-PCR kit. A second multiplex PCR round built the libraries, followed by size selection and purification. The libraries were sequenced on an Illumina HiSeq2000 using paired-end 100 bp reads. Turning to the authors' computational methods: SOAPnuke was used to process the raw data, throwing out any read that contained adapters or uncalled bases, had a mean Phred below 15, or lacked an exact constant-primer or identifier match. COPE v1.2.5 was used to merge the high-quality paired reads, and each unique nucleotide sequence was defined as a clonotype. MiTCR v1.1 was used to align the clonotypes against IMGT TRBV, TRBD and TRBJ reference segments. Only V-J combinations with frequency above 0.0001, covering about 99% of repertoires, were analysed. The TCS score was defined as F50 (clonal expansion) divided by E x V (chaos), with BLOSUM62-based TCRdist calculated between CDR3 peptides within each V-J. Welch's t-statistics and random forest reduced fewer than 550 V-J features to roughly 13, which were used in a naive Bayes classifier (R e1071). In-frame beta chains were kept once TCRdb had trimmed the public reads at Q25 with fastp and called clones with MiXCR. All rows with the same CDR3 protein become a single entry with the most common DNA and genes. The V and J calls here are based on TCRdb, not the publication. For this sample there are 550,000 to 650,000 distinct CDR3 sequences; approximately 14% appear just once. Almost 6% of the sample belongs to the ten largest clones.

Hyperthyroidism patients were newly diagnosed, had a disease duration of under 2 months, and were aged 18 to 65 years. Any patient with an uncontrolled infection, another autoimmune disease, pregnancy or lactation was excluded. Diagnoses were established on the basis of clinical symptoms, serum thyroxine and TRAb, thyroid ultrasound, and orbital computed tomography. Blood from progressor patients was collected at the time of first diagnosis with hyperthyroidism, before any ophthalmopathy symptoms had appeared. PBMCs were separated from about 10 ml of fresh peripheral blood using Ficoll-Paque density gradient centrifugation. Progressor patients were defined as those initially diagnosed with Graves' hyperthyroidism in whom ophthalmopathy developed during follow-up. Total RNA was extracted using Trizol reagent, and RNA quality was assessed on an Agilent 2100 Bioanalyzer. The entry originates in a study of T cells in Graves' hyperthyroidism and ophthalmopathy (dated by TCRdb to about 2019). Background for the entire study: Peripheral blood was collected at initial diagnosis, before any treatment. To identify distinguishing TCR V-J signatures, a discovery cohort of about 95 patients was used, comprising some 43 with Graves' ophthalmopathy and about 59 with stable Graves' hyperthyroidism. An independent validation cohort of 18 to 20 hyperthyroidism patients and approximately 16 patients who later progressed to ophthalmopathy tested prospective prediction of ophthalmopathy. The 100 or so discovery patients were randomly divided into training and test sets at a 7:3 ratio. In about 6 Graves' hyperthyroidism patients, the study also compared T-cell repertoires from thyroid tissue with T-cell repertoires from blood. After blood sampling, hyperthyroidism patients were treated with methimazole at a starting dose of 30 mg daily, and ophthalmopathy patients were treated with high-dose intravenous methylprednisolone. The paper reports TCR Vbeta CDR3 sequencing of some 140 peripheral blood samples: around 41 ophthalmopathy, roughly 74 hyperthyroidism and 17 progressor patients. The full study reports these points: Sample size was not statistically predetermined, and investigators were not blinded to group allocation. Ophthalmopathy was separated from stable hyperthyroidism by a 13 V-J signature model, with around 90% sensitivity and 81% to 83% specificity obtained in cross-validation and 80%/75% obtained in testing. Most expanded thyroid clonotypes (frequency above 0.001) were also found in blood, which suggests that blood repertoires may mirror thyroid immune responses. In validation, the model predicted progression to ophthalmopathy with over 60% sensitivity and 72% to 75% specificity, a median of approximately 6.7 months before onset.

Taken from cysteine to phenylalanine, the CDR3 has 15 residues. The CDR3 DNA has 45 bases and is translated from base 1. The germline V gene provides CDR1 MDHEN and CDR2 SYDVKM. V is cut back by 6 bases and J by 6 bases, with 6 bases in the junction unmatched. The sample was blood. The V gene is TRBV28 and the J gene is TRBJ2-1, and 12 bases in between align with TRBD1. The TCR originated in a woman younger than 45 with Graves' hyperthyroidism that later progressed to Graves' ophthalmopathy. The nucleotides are TGTGCCAGCAGGCCCGGGACAGGGGGCCCCAATGAGCAGTTCTTC. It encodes CASRPGTGGPNEQFF.